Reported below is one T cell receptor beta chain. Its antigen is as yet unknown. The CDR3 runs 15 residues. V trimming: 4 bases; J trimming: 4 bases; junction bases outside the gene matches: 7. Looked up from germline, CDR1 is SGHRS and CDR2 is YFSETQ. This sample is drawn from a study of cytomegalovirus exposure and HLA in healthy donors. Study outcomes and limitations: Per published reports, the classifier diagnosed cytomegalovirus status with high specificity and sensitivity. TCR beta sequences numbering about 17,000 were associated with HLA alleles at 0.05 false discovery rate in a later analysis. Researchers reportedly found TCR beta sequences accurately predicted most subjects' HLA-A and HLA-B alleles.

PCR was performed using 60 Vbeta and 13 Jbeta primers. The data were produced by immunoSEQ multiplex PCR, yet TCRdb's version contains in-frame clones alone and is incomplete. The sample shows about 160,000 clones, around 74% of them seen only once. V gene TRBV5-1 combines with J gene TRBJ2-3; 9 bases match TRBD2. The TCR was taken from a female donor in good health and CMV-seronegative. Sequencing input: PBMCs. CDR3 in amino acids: CASSPRGTSPDTQYF. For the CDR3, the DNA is TGCGCCAGCAGCCCGAGGGGGACTAGCCCAGATACGCAGTATTTT.